This TCR beta chain was retrieved from a study of Ad26.COV2.S vaccination and SARS-CoV-2 variants. Study-level information: Doses of Ad26.COV2.S were injected into muscle once or twice, 56 days apart.

Comments on this clone: Its antigen is undetermined.

The CDR3 totals 15 residues. Trimming at V came to 3 bases and at J to 2 bases, leaving 4 bases not matched to a gene. Germline V gives CDR1 MNHNS, CDR2 SASEGT. Treatment given: approximately 18 received Ad26.COV2.S at low or high dose, single or two shots; several received placebo; per-sample allocation not given. The investigators took samples on day 63 after the first vaccine or placebo injection. At a Boston site, the person donating was an adult of 18-55 years. Spike of the Wuhan-strain SARS-CoV-2 was expressed by an Ad26 vector, which formed the vaccine. Some clones are missing from TCRdb's copy, which holds only in-frame ones; the method was immunoSEQ multiplex PCR. Of hundreds of thousands of clones in the sample, about 89% are singletons; the top ten hold around 4.5%. Study-wide results and caveats: It is possible that the TCR breadth and depth analyses underestimated the total T cell responses.

The starting material was peripheral blood, obtained in a trial of Ad26.COV2.S vaccine versus placebo. The chain recombines TRBV6-1 with TRBJ2-7, with 10 positions matching TRBD2. The TCR comes from a person between 18 and 65 years old who received the Ad26.COV2.S COVID-19 vaccine or a placebo. The CDR3 bases are TGTGCCAGCAGTGAGACTAGCGGGCGCGCCTACGAGCAGTACTTC. Its translation is CASSETSGRAYEQYF.